This note documents a single T cell receptor (beta chain) sequence. This specimen belongs to a study of blood T cell repertoires in COVID-19. Profiled with immunoSEQ multiplex PCR; TCRdb holds only in-frame clones, not every one. The data contain almost 200,000 clones, roughly 77% of them singletons. The germline V gene has CDR1 KGHSH and CDR2 LQKENI. The CDR3 length is 15 residues. The ends were cut back, 3 bases at V and 4 bases at J, with 16 bases in the middle. The source material was peripheral blood. This chain uses TRBV18 with TRBJ2-7; TRBD2 might be the D (6 bases). This receptor was taken from a middle-aged woman with COVID-19, enrolled during active disease. CDR3 nucleotides: TGTGCCAGCTCACCCCCGGGACGGGGGAATTACGAGCAGTACTTC. Protein: CASSPPGRGNYEQYF.